This TCR beta chain was profiled in a study of CD8+ T cells in alopecia areata. Treatment described: oral pan-JAK inhibitor, 5-10 mg twice daily. Germline lookup yields CDR1 MGHRA and CDR2 YSYEKL. CDR3 length: 15 amino acids. Between the trimmed V and J ends, which lost 2 bases and 10 bases, there was a span of 15 bases. Whole-study findings and limits: TCRs were shared less clearly across patients than in mice, possibly for HLA-related reasons.

To note about this clone: The antigen is undetermined.

Reverse transcribed after extraction, RNA yielded cDNA as the sequencing template. Sequenced by immunoSEQ multiplex PCR; TCRdb stores in-frame clones only, minus some. The top ten hold about 0.89% of the sample, which has hundreds of thousands of clones, 60% seen once. The gene calls are TRBV4-1 and TRBJ1-6; D unresolved. This specimen was CD4+ T cells sorted from blood, taken at week 52, from a patient treated with tofacitinib. The receptor was derived from a human donor with alopecia areata. CDR3 region: CASSQSLARRSPLHF. The CDR3 DNA reads as TGCGCCAGCAGCCAATCGCTGGCCCGGAGGTCACCCCTCCACTTT.